The 27 T cell receptor beta chains below come from one sample, sequenced in a study of cytomegalovirus exposure and HLA in healthy donors. It was with 60 Vbeta and 13 Jbeta primers that the PCR ran. The repertoire was sequenced with immunoSEQ multiplex PCR; TCRdb's copy has only in-frame clones and lacks some. The sample lists tens of thousands of clones; about 79% were seen once. The material sequenced was PBMCs. The receptor source for this set is a female donor in good health and CMV-seronegative.

The V and J genes are TRBV5-4 and TRBJ1-2, with D possibly matching TRBD1 (5 bases). Looked up from germline, CDR1 is SGHNT and CDR2 is YYREEE (reference sequence). The germline V and J ends were trimmed by 3 bases and 8 bases, with 29 bases remaining between them. The CDR3 sequence is 18 residues long. The CDR3 DNA reads as TGTGCCAGCAGCTCGAACGTGGCCACAGGCATATTATCCATCGGCTACACCTTC. This gives the protein CASSSNVATGILSIGYTF.

The chain is built from TRBV5-1 and TRBJ1-3; 9 bases line up with TRBD1. The CDR3 runs 14 residues. J gave up 2 bases and V 5 bases, and 2 bases lay outside the gene matches. Germline V gene sequence: CDR1 SGHRS, CDR2 YFSETQ. CDR3 sequence: CASRGQGAGNTIYF. The CDR3, as DNA: TGCGCCAGCAGGGGACAGGGTGCTGGAAACACCATATATTTT.

The chain carries TRBV30 and TRBJ2-5, with D perhaps matching TRBD2 (5 bases). Germline assignment: CDR1 GTSNPN and CDR2 SVGIG (reference sequence). The CDR3 covers 18 residues. Trimming removed 5 bases at V and 4 bases at J, with 29 bases between. DNA for the CDR3: TGTGCCTGGTTAAAGAGGGAAGGGAAGGGATTCGAGGTAGAGACCCAGTACTTC. This encodes CAWLKREGKGFEVETQYF. The full variable domain, its missing parts supplied by reference TRBV30 and TRBJ2-5, is SQTIHQWPATLVQPVGSPLSLECTVEGTSNPNLYWYRQAAGRGLQLLFYSVGIGQISSEVPQNLSASRPQDRQFILSSKKLLLSDSGFYLCAWLKREGKGFEVETQYFGPGTRLLVL.

This clone was observed a handful of times. The gene calls are TRBV6-5 and TRBJ1-1, with D perhaps matching TRBD1 (6 bases). V was cut by 2 bases and J by 5 bases, with 9 bases left in between. There are 13 residues in the CDR3. Germline assignment: CDR1 MNHEY and CDR2 SVGAGI. In DNA, the CDR3 is TGTGCCAGCAGTTACGGGCAGGGGACTGAAGCTTTCTTT. Encoded protein: CASSYGQGTEAFF.

This sequence joins TRBV9 and TRBJ2-3; 7 bases map to TRBD2. The germline CDR1 and CDR2 sequences are SGDLS and YYNGEE. The length of the CDR3 is 15 residues. The junction had 6 bases not matched to a gene; V was cut back by 0 bases and J by 5 bases. The CDR3 DNA follows: TGTGCCAGCAGCGTAGGCGGACTAGAAGGAGATACGCAGTATTTT. The encoded protein is CASSVGGLEGDTQYF. Supplemented by reference TRBV9 and TRBJ2-3, the full variable domain reads DSGVTQTPKHLITATGQRVTLRCSPRSGDLSVYWYQQSLDQGLQFLIQYYNGEERAKGNILERFSAQQFPDLHSELNLSSLELGDSALYFCASSVGGLEGDTQYFGPGTRLTVL.

The J gene is TRBJ2-2, the V gene TRBV28, with 9 bases fitting TRBD2. The CDR3 runs 15 residues. CDR1 MDHEN and CDR2 SYDVKM come from the germline V gene. The V and J ends lost 2 bases and 6 bases, in that order; junction bases with no gene match: 4. The CDR3 here is CASSLASGVAGELFF. The CDR3 bases are TGTGCCAGCAGTTTAGCTAGCGGGGTCGCCGGGGAGCTGTTTTTT.

V is TRBV7-2 and J is TRBJ2-2, with a tentative D call TRBD2 (6 bases). V was trimmed by 1 base and J by 5 bases, leaving 14 bases between them. CDR1 is SGHTA and CDR2 is FQGNSA in the germline V gene. The CDR3 runs 16 residues. The CDR3 region has the DNA TGTGCCAGCAGCTTAGAATTGCTCGGGGGAACCGGGGAGCTGTTTTTT. Protein: CASSLELLGGTGELFF.

With respect to this clone: The sample contains more than one DNA sequence encoding this CDR3. V and J are TRBV30 and TRBJ2-1; weak D call: TRBD1 (6 bases). Deletions cut 8 bases from V and 16 bases from J, with 18 bases between. CDR1 and CDR2 from the germline V gene are GTSNPN and SVGIG (reference sequence). CDR3 length: 10 residues. CDR3 DNA: TGTGCCGGTTGGGGGCCTACCTTTTTCTTC. Translating it yields CAGWGPTFFF.

The chain uses TRBV6-5 and TRBJ2-7, with D perhaps TRBD1 (5 bases). Deletions cut 5 bases from V and 2 bases from J, with 7 bases between. The germline V gene encodes CDR1 MNHEY and CDR2 SVGAGI. This CDR3 region has 12 residues. CDR3 protein: CASSTGTYEQYF. In nucleotides, the CDR3 is TGTGCCAGCAGTACAGGAACCTACGAGCAGTACTTC.

This chain connects TRBV20-1 to TRBJ2-5; D perhaps matches TRBD2 (5 bases). The CDR3 contains 11 residues. CDR1 DFQATT and CDR2 SNEGSKA come from the germline V gene (reference sequence). Trimming left V 7 bases short and J 2 bases short, with 8 bases between. In DNA, the CDR3 is TGCAGTGGAACGGGGCAAGAGACCCAGTACTTC. It translates to CSGTGQETQYF.

The gene calls are TRBV27 and TRBJ2-1, with D maybe TRBD1 (5 bases). The CDR3 totals 13 residues. V dropped 2 bases and J dropped 5 bases, with 7 bases sitting between them. Germline V gene sequence: CDR1 MNHEY, CDR2 SMNVEV (reference sequence). CDR3 protein: CASSLETDNEQFF. The CDR3, as DNA: TGTGCCAGCAGTTTAGAGACAGACAATGAGCAGTTCTTC.

The chain combines TRBV9 with TRBJ2-1; D is unresolved. CDR1 is SGDLS, CDR2 YYNGEE, per germline. V shed 0 bases and J shed 0 bases, with 4 bases lying between them. CDR3 length equals 14 residues. CDR3 in DNA: TGTGCCAGCAGCGTAGGGAGCTCCTACAATGAGCAGTTCTTC. It is translated as CASSVGSSYNEQFF.

This clone showed up just once. This chain connects TRBV29-1 to TRBJ1-5; no reliable D call. The CDR3 consists of 13 residues. The germline V gene has CDR1 SQVTM and CDR2 ANQGSEA. V was pared by 5 bases and J by 0 bases, with 8 bases between. The CDR3 loop is CSVLTSSNQPQHF. As DNA, the CDR3 is TGCAGCGTTTTGACAAGTAGCAATCAGCCCCAGCATTTT.

This clone came up once. The chain couples TRBV5-1 to TRBJ2-1; the match to TRBD1 covers 9 bases. The V gene end was trimmed by 5 bases and the J gene end by 4 bases; junction bases not matched to a gene: 7. Germline CDR1 and CDR2: SGHRS and YFSETQ. This CDR3 is 15 amino acids long. For the CDR3, the DNA is TGCGCCAGCAGGAGGGGGACAGGGACTTACAATGAGCAGTTCTTC. Its translation: CASRRGTGTYNEQFF.

This clone was detected a few times. The V gene is TRBV10-3, the J gene TRBJ2-7; D call uncertain. V lost 3 bases, J lost 1 base, and 4 bases lay in between. The CDR3 has 12 amino acids. Germline loops: CDR1 ENHRY, CDR2 SYGVKD. CDR3 residues: CAISEQSYEQYF. CDR3 sequence (DNA): TGTGCCATCAGTGAACAATCCTACGAGCAGTACTTC.

This clone occurred a few times. The V gene is TRBV4-3, the J gene TRBJ1-3; no firm D call. From germline, CDR1 is LGHNA and CDR2 YSLEER. The CDR3 consists of 16 residues. The V end lost 3 bases, the J end lost 0 bases, and 12 bases lay between the germline ends. The CDR3 loop is CASSQAVTDSGNTIYF. The DNA of the CDR3 is TGCGCCAGCAGCCAGGCAGTCACAGACTCTGGAAACACCATATATTTT.

The V call is TRBV28, the J call TRBJ1-6; possible D gene TRBD1, 5 bases. The V gene's germline CDR1 is MDHEN and CDR2 SYDVKM. The CDR3 runs to 15 residues. V was shortened by 5 bases and J by 7 bases, with 15 bases between the two germline ends. The CDR3 bases are TGTGCCAGCAGTCCGGACTGGGGGGTCAATTCACCCCTCCACTTT. Translation gives CASSPDWGVNSPLHF.

The V gene is TRBV29-1, the J gene TRBJ2-2, with a possible D match to TRBD1 (7 bases). V lost 5 bases and J 5 bases, leaving 18 bases between the germline ends. Germline CDR1 and CDR2: SQVTM and ANQGSEA. The CDR3 is 15 residues long. The CDR3 loop is CSVPGRGVNTGELFF. The CDR3 DNA reads TGCAGCGTTCCCGGCAGGGGGGTAAATACCGGGGAGCTGTTTTTT.

This chain links TRBV5-4 with TRBJ1-4, with D uncertain. The CDR3 is made up of 15 amino acids. Germline V gene sequence: CDR1 SGHNT, CDR2 YYREEE (reference sequence). V shed 2 bases and J shed 1 base, with 9 bases lying between them. The CDR3 is CASSFAPGTNEKLFF. As DNA, the CDR3 is TGTGCCAGCAGCTTCGCCCCCGGAACTAATGAAAAACTGTTTTTT.

This rearrangement joins TRBV5-1 to TRBJ2-3; weak D call: TRBD2 (5 bases). The CDR3 runs to 12 residues. Deletions cut 0 bases from V and 6 bases from J, with 5 bases between. Germline V gene lookup returns CDR1 SGHRS and CDR2 YFSETQ. The CDR3 DNA reads TGCGCCAGCAGCTTGGAGCGGGATACGCAGTATTTT. It specifies CASSLERDTQYF.

This clone was detected a few times. The chain combines TRBV5-1 with TRBJ2-7, with D possibly being TRBD1 (8 bases). The germline V gene encodes CDR1 SGHRS and CDR2 YFSETQ. The CDR3 contains 14 residues. V was pared by 2 bases and J by 5 bases, with 14 bases between. The chain's CDR3 is CASSLGQGGDEQYF. The CDR3 coding sequence is TGCGCCAGCAGCTTAGGACAGGGAGGGGACGAGCAGTACTTC.

The V gene is TRBV5-6, the J gene TRBJ2-1, with D tentatively TRBD2 (7 bases). Deletions cut 0 bases from V and 12 bases from J, with 16 bases between. Germline CDR1 and CDR2: SGHDT and YYEEEE. The CDR3 extends over 14 amino acids. In DNA form, the CDR3 reads TGTGCCAGCAGCTTGGCCTGGGGGGGCGAGGGGCAGTTCTTC. Protein product: CASSLAWGGEGQFF.

V usage is TRBV5-1 and J usage is TRBJ2-7, with a possible D match to TRBD2 (6 bases). The germline gives CDR1 SGHRS, CDR2 YFSETQ. This CDR3 contains 14 residues. V lost 0 bases and J 2 bases, leaving 9 bases between the germline ends. Here the CDR3 reads CASSLGLGPYEQYF. CDR3 nucleotide sequence: TGCGCCAGCAGCTTGGGACTAGGACCCTACGAGCAGTACTTC.

The V and J genes are TRBV5-8 and TRBJ2-3; 13 nucleotides line up with TRBD2. The length of the CDR3 is 15 residues. CDR1 and CDR2 from the germline V gene are SGHTS and YDEGEE. V was clipped by 4 bases and J by 7 bases; unmatched bases: 6. DNA of the CDR3: TGTGCCAGCAGCCCGGGACTAGCGGGAATCTATACGCAGTATTTT. This sequence encodes CASSPGLAGIYTQYF.

This chain links TRBV7-2 with TRBJ2-1, with D uncertain. The CDR3 spans 15 residues. From germline, CDR1 is SGHTA and CDR2 FQGNSA. Trimming removed 3 bases at V and 1 base at J, with 10 bases between. For the CDR3, the DNA is TGTGCCAGCAGCTTGGATCCAGGTTCCTACAATGAGCAGTTCTTC. Encoded protein: CASSLDPGSYNEQFF.

The gene calls are TRBV4-2 and TRBJ2-2; 13 bases map to TRBD2. V lost 0 bases and J lost 6; bases outside the gene matches: 1. CDR1 and CDR2 from the germline V gene are LGHNA and YNFKEQ. CDR3 length: 16 residues. The CDR3 is CASSQELAGGAGELFF. CDR3 nucleotides: TGTGCCAGCAGCCAAGAACTAGCGGGGGGGGCCGGGGAGCTGTTTTTT.

V gene TRBV5-1 combines with J gene TRBJ2-1; TRBD2 is a possible D gene (6 bases). V lost 5 bases and J 4 bases, leaving 16 bases between the germline ends. Germline V CDR1 and CDR2: SGHRS, YFSETQ. CDR3 length: 15 residues. CDR3 protein: CASSGTVLGYNEQFF. CDR3 nucleotide sequence: TGCGCCAGCAGTGGGACTGTCCTGGGATACAATGAGCAGTTCTTC. The variable domain in full, completed from reference TRBV5-1 and TRBJ2-1, reads KAGVTQTPRYLIKTRGQQVTLSCSPISGHRSVSWYQQTPGQGLQFLFEYFSETQRNKGNFPGRFSGRQFSNSRSEMNVSTLELGDSALYLCASSGTVLGYNEQFFGPGTRLTVL.